This entry lists 18 T cell receptor beta chains sequenced from one sample in a study of T cell repertoires in cytomegalovirus infection. In TCRdb, the reads were re-called with MiXCR into one record per CDR3 protein. The sample carries some 300,000 distinct CDR3 sequences, roughly 13% recorded once. Material for sequencing was PBMCs. The receptors come from a human donor in good health (CMV status not recorded). Some clones in this sample may be carry-over from other donors' samples.

This clonotype was recorded at least ten times. The chain employs TRBV28 and TRBJ2-7, with D tentatively TRBD2 (5 bases). This CDR3 is built from 14 residues. V lost 5 bases and J 0 bases, leaving 11 bases between the germline ends. The V gene's germline CDR1 is MDHEN and CDR2 SYDVKM. The CDR3 is CASSVSGSSYEQYF. CDR3 nucleotide sequence: TGTGCCAGCAGTGTCAGCGGAAGCTCCTACGAGCAGTACTTC.

V and J are TRBV7-9 and TRBJ1-1, with D perhaps TRBD1 (5 bases). Germline V lookup: CDR1 SEHNR, CDR2 FQNEAQ (reference sequence). V lost 1 base, J lost 11 bases, and 14 bases lay in between. The CDR3 runs 13 residues. CDR3 in DNA: TGTGCCAGCAGCTTAGATGCGGGGGTCCCGGCTTTCTTT. This sequence encodes CASSLDAGVPAFF.

This chain joins TRBV20-1 and TRBJ2-3; D is unclear. Germline V lookup: CDR1 DFQATT, CDR2 SNEGSKA (reference sequence). CDR3 size: 14 residues. The germline V and J ends were trimmed by 6 bases and 4 bases, with 17 bases remaining between them. CDR3 bases: TGCAGTGCCCGGTCGGCCCCGGGCCCAGATACGCAGTATTTT. Translating it yields CSARSAPGPDTQYF.

This clonotype was observed many times. The CDR3 loop reads CASSLAHGGRGTEAFF. Here the CDR3 DNA reads TGTGCCAGCAGCTTAGCGCACGGGGGGCGCGGGACTGAAGCTTTCTTT. The V gene is TRBV7-9, the J gene TRBJ1-1; tentative D call: TRBD1 (6 bases). V was trimmed by 0 bases and J by 5 bases, leaving 16 bases between them. Germline V lookup: CDR1 SEHNR, CDR2 FQNEAQ (reference sequence). The CDR3 sequence is 16 residues long. The entire variable domain, with the rest obtained from reference TRBV7-9 and TRBJ1-1, is as follows: DTGVSQNPRHKITKRGQNVTFRCDPISEHNRLYWYRQTLGQGPEFLTYFQNEAQLEKSRLLSDRFSAERPKGSFSTLEIQRTEQGDSAMYLCASSLAHGGRGTEAFFGQGTRLTVV.

In its sample, this clonotype was seen many times. The rearrangement links TRBV7-2 to TRBJ2-3, with 8 bases identical to TRBD2. The J segment lost 0 bases and the V segment lost 5 bases, leaving 7 bases of the junction unmatched. CDR1 and CDR2 from the germline V gene are SGHTA and FQGNSA. The CDR3 consists of 16 residues. The CDR3 bases are TGTGCCAGCAGCCCTACGACGGGAGGGAGCACAGATACGCAGTATTTT. Protein sequence: CASSPTTGGSTDTQYF.

This clonotype was found a few times. The genes are TRBV7-3 and TRBJ1-2; TRBD1 matches 8 bases. CDR1 SGHTA and CDR2 FQGTGA come from the germline V gene. The CDR3 spans 13 residues. Germline trimming cut 5 bases from V and 8 bases from J; bases unmatched to any gene: 7. The CDR3 reads CASSKQGDLGYTF. In DNA, the CDR3 is TGTGCCAGCAGCAAACAGGGGGATTTGGGCTACACCTTC.

This sequence joins TRBV28 and TRBJ2-3; D may match TRBD1 or TRBD2 (6 bases each). The V gene's germline CDR1 is MDHEN and CDR2 SYDVKM. Trimming removed 11 bases at V and 2 bases at J, with 17 bases between. The CDR3 extends over 14 amino acids. In DNA, the CDR3 is TGTGCCTCGCGCGGAGGGGGGTCCACAGATACGCAGTATTTT. Translating it yields CASRGGGSTDTQYF.

This clonotype was counted ten times or more. This sequence joins TRBV7-2 and TRBJ1-5; a weak D match, TRBD1 (5 bases). The V end was cut by 4 bases, the J end by 1 base, with 11 bases between. This CDR3 is 15 amino acids long. The germline gives CDR1 SGHTA, CDR2 FQGNSA. The CDR3 DNA sequence: TGTGCCAGCAGCTGGGGGGTATTAAGCAATCAGCCCCAGCATTTT. Translating it yields CASSWGVLSNQPQHF.

The chain joins TRBV7-3 to TRBJ2-1; tentatively, D is TRBD1 or TRBD2 (5 bases each). The CDR3 runs to 16 residues. Germline V gives CDR1 SGHTA, CDR2 FQGTGA. The V and J ends lost 4 bases and 6 bases respectively, with 19 bases between them. CDR3 residues: CASSYEPGSGGNEQFF. The CDR3 DNA follows: TGTGCCAGCAGCTACGAGCCTGGCAGTGGGGGCAATGAGCAGTTCTTC.

CDR3 sequence: CASSQDLGGWQPQHF. DNA of the CDR3: TGCGCCAGCAGCCAAGATTTGGGGGGATGGCAGCCCCAGCATTTT. This chain connects TRBV4-3 to TRBJ1-5; D may be TRBD1 (5 bases). V lost 0 bases and J lost 7, with 13 bases in between. Germline CDR1 LGHNA, CDR2 YSLEER. CDR3 size: 15 residues.

This clonotype was counted between two and nine times. The chain uses TRBV29-1 and TRBJ1-2; no definite D call. Trimming pared 3 bases from V and 5 bases from J, leaving 7 bases between. Per germline, CDR1 SQVTM and CDR2 ANQGSEA. The CDR3 runs 11 residues. The CDR3 loop is CSVDPLYGYTF. For the CDR3, the DNA is TGCAGCGTTGACCCCCTTTATGGCTACACCTTC.

V and J are TRBV20-1 and TRBJ2-6; TRBD2 agrees at 8 bases. Trimming took 5 bases from V and 4 from J; bases not matched to a gene: 10. The CDR3 extends over 16 amino acids. Germline CDR1 DFQATT, CDR2 SNEGSKA (reference sequence). The CDR3 DNA follows: TGCAGTGCTCCTCGCGGGAGGACGGGGGGGGCCAACGTCCTGACTTTC. Protein product: CSAPRGRTGGANVLTF.

Written as DNA, the CDR3 is TGCAGTGCTAGTCTGGGACAGGGTAGCAATCAGCCCCAGCATTTT. Translating it yields CSASLGQGSNQPQHF. The chain links TRBV20-1 to TRBJ1-5; 9 bases match TRBD1. The germline gives CDR1 DFQATT, CDR2 SNEGSKA (reference sequence). The CDR3 length is 15 residues. The trim removed 3 bases at V and 0 bases at J, leaving 3 bases unmatched.

The V and J genes are TRBV20-1 and TRBJ2-3; the D is unclear. The DNA end is more similar to TRBJ1-5, so the J call may be wrong. Germline CDR1 DFQATT, CDR2 SNEGSKA (reference sequence). The CDR3 totals 14 residues. In DNA form, the CDR3 reads TGCAGTGCTAGAGTCCGGGCGAGCACAGATACGCAGCATTTT. It specifies CSARVRASTDTQHF.

This clonotype was seen at least ten times. The chain is built from TRBV12-3 or TRBV12-4 and TRBJ1-3; D unclear. The CDR3 is 12 amino acids. Trimming shortened V by 3 bases and J by 3 bases, and 3 bases separated the two germline ends. The CDR3 region is CASSLGGNTIYF. The CDR3 DNA sequence: TGTGCCAGCAGTTTGGGTGGAAACACCATATATTTT.

This clonotype was found many times. The J gene is TRBJ2-1, the V gene TRBV7-2, with 9 positions matching TRBD1. V shed 4 bases, J shed 5 bases, and the junction held 6 bases outside the gene matches. This CDR3 is built from 15 residues. Germline lookup yields CDR1 SGHTA and CDR2 FQGNSA. CDR3 amino acids: CASSYPGQGNNEQFF. The CDR3 nucleotides read TGTGCCAGCAGCTACCCGGGACAGGGAAACAATGAGCAGTTCTTC.

The CDR3, as DNA: TGTGCCAGCAGTTCCCCGGGGGCAGGGTTTAGCAATCAGCCCCAGCATTTT. Translating gives CASSSPGAGFSNQPQHF. V gene TRBV28 combines with J gene TRBJ1-5, with D possibly matching TRBD1 (6 bases). This CDR3 comprises 17 residues. CDR1 and CDR2 from the germline V gene are MDHEN and SYDVKM. Trimming took 4 bases from V and 0 from J, leaving 16 bases between them. The variable domain in full, with the rest retrieved from reference TRBV28 and TRBJ1-5, is DVKVTQSSRYLVKRTGEKVFLECVQDMDHENMFWYRQDPGLGLRLIYFSYDVKMKEKGDIPEGYSVSREKKERFSLILESASTNQTSMYLCASSSPGAGFSNQPQHFGDGTRLSIL.

This clonotype turned up a few times. The CDR3 DNA reads as TGCAGTGGAAGGACTAGCGGGAGAAAACCCAGCTACGAGCAGTACTTC. This translates into CSGRTSGRKPSYEQYF. J is TRBJ2-7 and V is TRBV20-1, with 13 bases lining up with TRBD2. This CDR3 contains 16 residues. Germline V CDR1 and CDR2: DFQATT, SNEGSKA (reference sequence). Trimming at V came to 7 bases and at J to 3 bases, leaving 12 bases not matched to a gene.